This T cell receptor beta chain emerged from a study of blood T cell repertoires in COVID-19. Across the study: Sources were T cells, B-cell-depleted T cells, or PBMCs; the material itself was cDNA or gDNA.

In the original workflow: The assay estimated nucleated cells by amplifying reference gene primers. Only in-frame clones appear in the TCRdb table, and some are missing; sequencing was by immunoSEQ multiplex PCR. That table furnishes V, J and clone size, whereas the DNA furnished D and trimming. The data contain 100,000 or so clones, about four fifths of them singletons. CDR3 length: 15 residues. V was clipped by 11 bases and J by 2 bases, with 19 bases between them. CDR1 is SNHLY and CDR2 is FYNNEI in the germline V gene. The chain uses TRBV2 and TRBJ1-3, with D tentatively TRBD1 (5 bases). The sample consisted of peripheral blood. This receptor was taken from a human donor in a cohort sampled during active COVID-19. In DNA form, the CDR3 reads TGTGCCTGTGAGAGGAGGGGCCACGCTGGAAACACCATATATTTT. It encodes CACERRGHAGNTIYF.